These 2 T cell receptor beta chains were sequenced from one sample in a study of tumor-infiltrating lymphocytes in glioblastoma multiforme. TCRB libraries came from RNA via three nested multiplex PCR rounds. TCRdb reanalysed the multiplex PCR reads using MiXCR and keeps one entry per CDR3 protein. The sample includes around 30,000 distinct CDR3 sequences, approximately 60% of them seen just once. Specimen: brain tumor tissue. The receptor set was obtained from a male donor with glioblastoma.

This clonotype was found once. Germline is not matched at one junction end, which may reflect a read error. The V call is TRBV20-1, the J call TRBJ2-2; possibly TRBD2 for D (5 bases). In germline, CDR1 is DFQATT, CDR2 SNEGSKA (reference sequence). The length of the CDR3 is 14 residues. The CDR3 coding sequence is TGCAGTGCAAAAAGCCGGTTGAACACCGGGGAGCTGTTCTTT. It codes for CSAKSRLNTGELFF.

This clonotype came up many times. This chain joins TRBV11-2 and TRBJ2-7; 9 nucleotides align to TRBD2. The length of the CDR3 is 15 residues. From germline, CDR1 is SGHAT and CDR2 FQNNGV. J gave up 3 bases and V 10 bases, and 13 bases lay outside the gene matches. The CDR3, as DNA: TGTGCCACCGACGCGAGAGCGGGAGGTCTCTACGAGCAGTACTTC. Its protein is CATDARAGGLYEQYF.